The sequence of this T cell receptor beta chain was determined in a study of T cells in Graves' hyperthyroidism and ophthalmopathy. Study observations and caveats: Ophthalmopathy was distinguished from stable hyperthyroidism by 13 V-J signatures.

This clonotype came up a few times. As yet, its antigen is unknown. Researchers amplified the TCR beta CDR3 regions from RNA transcripts. First-round RT-PCR of the TCR CDR3 relied on the HTBI primer set. MiXCR, run by TCRdb on the multiplex PCR reads, gives a single entry per CDR3 protein. The table lists some 250,000 distinct CDR3 sequences, more than 14% of them singletons. Uncontrolled infection, other autoimmune disease, pregnancy or lactation led to exclusion. The PBMCs were sourced from fresh peripheral blood (around 9.9 ml). Germline CDR1 and CDR2: LNHDA and SQIVND (reference sequence). Trimming left V 1 base short and J 9 bases short, with 6 bases between. This CDR3 is 11 amino acids long.

The sequencing input was blood. V usage is TRBV19 and J usage is TRBJ1-2, with D unresolved. This clonotype was sampled from a woman between 35 and 50 years old with Graves' hyperthyroidism that later progressed to Graves' ophthalmopathy. The CDR3: CASSIGTSYTF. The DNA for the CDR3 is TGTGCCAGTAGTATAGGGACGAGCTACACCTTC. Filled out from reference TRBV19 and TRBJ1-2, the complete variable domain reads DGGITQSPKYLFRKEGQNVTLSCEQNLNHDAMYWYRQDPGQGLRLIYYSQIVNDFQKGDIAEGYSVSREKKESFPLTVTSAQKNPTAFYLCASSIGTSYTFGSGTRLTVV.